This T cell receptor (beta chain) was captured by sequencing in a study of blood T cell repertoires in COVID-19. Study in general: COVID-19 samples from acute and convalescent phases originated in the United States, Italy and Spain.

TCRdb's table, derived via immunoSEQ multiplex PCR, lists solely in-frame clones and lacks some. The table includes 30,000 to 45,000 clones, roughly 80% detected once. The CDR3 spans 15 residues. J lost 6 bases, V lost 4 bases, and 8 bases had no gene match. Germline values: CDR1 MNHEY, CDR2 SVGEGT. Sequenced: peripheral blood. The rearrangement joins TRBV6-2 or TRBV6-3 to TRBJ2-4; TRBD2 matches at 8 bases. The source of this sequence is a man in his sixties with active COVID-19. CDR3 nucleotide sequence: TGTGCCAGCAGTTCCGGGGGGGGAGTCTTAAACATTCAGTACTTC. This gives the protein CASSSGGGVLNIQYF.